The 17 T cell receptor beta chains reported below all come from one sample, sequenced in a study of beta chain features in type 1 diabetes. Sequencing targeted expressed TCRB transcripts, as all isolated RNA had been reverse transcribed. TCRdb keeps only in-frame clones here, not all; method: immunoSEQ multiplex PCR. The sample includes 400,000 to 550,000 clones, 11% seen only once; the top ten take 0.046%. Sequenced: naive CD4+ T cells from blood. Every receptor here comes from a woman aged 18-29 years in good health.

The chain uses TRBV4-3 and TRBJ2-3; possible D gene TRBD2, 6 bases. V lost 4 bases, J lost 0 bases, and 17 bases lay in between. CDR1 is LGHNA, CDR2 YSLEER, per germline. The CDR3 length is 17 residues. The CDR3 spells CASSLDFPGGSTDTQYF. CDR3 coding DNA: TGCGCCAGCAGCCTCGACTTCCCTGGGGGGAGCACAGATACGCAGTATTTT.

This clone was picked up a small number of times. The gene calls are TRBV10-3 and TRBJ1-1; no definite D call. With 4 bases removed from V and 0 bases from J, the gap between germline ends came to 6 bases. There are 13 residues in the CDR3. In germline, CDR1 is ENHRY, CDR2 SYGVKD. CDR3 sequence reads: CAISVAMNTEAFF. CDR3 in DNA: TGTGCCATCAGTGTGGCCATGAACACTGAAGCTTTCTTT.

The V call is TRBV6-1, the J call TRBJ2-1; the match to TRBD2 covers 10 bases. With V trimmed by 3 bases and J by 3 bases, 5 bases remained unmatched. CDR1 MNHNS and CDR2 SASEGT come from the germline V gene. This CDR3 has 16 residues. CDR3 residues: CASSEFASGGYNEQFF. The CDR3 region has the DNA TGTGCCAGCAGTGAGTTTGCTAGCGGGGGCTACAATGAGCAGTTCTTC.

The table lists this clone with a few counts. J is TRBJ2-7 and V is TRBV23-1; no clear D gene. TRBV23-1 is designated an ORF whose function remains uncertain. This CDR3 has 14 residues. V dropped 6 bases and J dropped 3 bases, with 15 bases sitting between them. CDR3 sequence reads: CASSPPGWRYEQYF. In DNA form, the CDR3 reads TGCGCCAGCAGCCCCCCGGGCTGGCGCTACGAGCAGTACTTC.

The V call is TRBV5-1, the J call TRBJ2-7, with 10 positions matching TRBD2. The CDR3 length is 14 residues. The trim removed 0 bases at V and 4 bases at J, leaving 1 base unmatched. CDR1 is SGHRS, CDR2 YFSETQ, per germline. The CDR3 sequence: CASSLGGLAYEQYF. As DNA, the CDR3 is TGCGCCAGCAGCTTGGGGGGACTAGCGTACGAGCAGTACTTC.

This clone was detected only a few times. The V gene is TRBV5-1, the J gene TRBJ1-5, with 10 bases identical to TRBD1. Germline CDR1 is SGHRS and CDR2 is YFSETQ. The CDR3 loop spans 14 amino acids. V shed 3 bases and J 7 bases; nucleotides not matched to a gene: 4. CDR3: CASSSGQGNQPQHF. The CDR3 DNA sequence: TGCGCCAGCAGCTCGGGACAGGGGAACCAGCCCCAGCATTTT.

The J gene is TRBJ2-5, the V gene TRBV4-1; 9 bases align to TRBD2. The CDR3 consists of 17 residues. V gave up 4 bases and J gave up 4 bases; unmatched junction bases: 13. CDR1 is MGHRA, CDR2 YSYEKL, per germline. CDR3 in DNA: TGCGCCAGCAGCCGCTTGGCGGTGCGGGAGGGCCTAGAGACCCAGTACTTC. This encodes CASSRLAVREGLETQYF.

The CDR3 here is CASSLSTAGFSPLHF. The CDR3 DNA is TGTGCCAGCAGCTTAAGTACGGCGGGGTTTTCACCCCTCCACTTT. V usage is TRBV7-6 and J usage is TRBJ1-6, with D uncertain. The CDR3 has 15 residues. With 2 bases removed from V and 9 bases from J, the gap between germline ends came to 14 bases. CDR1 SGHVS and CDR2 FNYEAQ come from the germline V gene. The entire variable domain, with the rest obtained from reference TRBV7-6 and TRBJ1-6, is as follows: GAGVSQSPRYKVTKRGQDVALRCDPISGHVSLYWYRQALGQGPEFLTYFNYEAQQDKSGLPNDRFSAERPEGSISTLTIQRTEQRDSAMYRCASSLSTAGFSPLHFGNGTRLTVT.

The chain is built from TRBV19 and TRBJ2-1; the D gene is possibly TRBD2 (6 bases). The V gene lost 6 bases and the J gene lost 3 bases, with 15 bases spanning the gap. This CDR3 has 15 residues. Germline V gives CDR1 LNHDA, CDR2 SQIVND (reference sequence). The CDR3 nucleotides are TGTGCCAGTAGGTCCGGGACTCTTCTCTACAATGAGCAGTTCTTC. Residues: CASRSGTLLYNEQFF.

The CDR3, as DNA: TGTGCCAGCTCACAACCGGGACGGAGAGAGACCCAGTACTTC. Translating it yields CASSQPGRRETQYF. The chain is built from TRBV18 and TRBJ2-5; D is tentatively TRBD1 or TRBD2 (5 bases each). The CDR3 spans 14 residues. The germline gives CDR1 KGHSH, CDR2 LQKENI. The ends were cut back, 4 bases at V and 4 bases at J, with 13 bases in the middle.

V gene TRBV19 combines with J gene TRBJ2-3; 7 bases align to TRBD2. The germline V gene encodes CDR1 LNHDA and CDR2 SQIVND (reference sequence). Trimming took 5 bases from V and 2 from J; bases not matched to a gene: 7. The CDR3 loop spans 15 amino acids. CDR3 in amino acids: CASSPTSSDTDTQYF. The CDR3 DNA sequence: TGTGCCAGTAGTCCGACTAGCTCAGACACAGATACGCAGTATTTT.

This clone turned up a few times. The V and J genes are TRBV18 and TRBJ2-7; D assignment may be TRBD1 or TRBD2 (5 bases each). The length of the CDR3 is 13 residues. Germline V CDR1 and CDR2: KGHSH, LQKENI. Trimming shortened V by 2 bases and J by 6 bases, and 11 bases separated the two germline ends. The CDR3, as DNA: TGTGCCAGCTCACCAACGGGACCCGTCGAGCAGTACTTC. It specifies CASSPTGPVEQYF.

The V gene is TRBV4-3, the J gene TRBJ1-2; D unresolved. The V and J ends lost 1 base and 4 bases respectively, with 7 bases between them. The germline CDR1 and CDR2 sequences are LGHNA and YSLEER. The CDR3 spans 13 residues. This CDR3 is CASSQGAGYGYTF. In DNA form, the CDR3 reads TGCGCCAGCAGCCAAGGGGCGGGCTATGGCTACACCTTC.

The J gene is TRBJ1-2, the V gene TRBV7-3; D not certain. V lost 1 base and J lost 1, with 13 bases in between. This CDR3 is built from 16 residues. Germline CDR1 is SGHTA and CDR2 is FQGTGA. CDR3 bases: TGTGCCAGCAGCTTAAGGTTTTCTCGGGATAACTATGGCTACACCTTC. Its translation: CASSLRFSRDNYGYTF.

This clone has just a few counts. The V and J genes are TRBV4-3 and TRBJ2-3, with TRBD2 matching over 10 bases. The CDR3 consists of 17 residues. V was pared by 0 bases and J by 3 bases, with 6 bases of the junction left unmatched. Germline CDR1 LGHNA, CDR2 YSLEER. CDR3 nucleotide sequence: TGCGCCAGCAGCCAAGATGTAGCGGGGGGCGTTACAGATACGCAGTATTTT. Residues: CASSQDVAGGVTDTQYF.

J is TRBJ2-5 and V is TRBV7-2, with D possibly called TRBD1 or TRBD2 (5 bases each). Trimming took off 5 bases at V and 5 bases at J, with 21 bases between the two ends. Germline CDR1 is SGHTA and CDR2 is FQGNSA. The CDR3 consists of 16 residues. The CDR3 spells CASSPPGRAFDETQYF. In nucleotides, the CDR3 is TGTGCCAGCAGCCCCCCGGGACGGGCCTTCGACGAGACCCAGTACTTC.

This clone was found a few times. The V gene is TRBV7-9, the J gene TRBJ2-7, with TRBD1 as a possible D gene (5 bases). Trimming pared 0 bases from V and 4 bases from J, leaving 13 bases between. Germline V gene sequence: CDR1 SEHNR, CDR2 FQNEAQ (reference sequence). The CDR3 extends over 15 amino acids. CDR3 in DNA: TGTGCCAGCAGCTTAGCGGGTACAGGTGGATACGAGCAGTACTTC. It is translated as CASSLAGTGGYEQYF.